The clone carrying this TCR beta chain was detected only once. This specimen comes from a study of blood T cell repertoires in COVID-19. For the study at large: Some COVID-19 samples were acute and others convalescent; all came from the United States, Italy and Spain. T cells, B-cell-depleted T cells, or PBMCs supplied cDNA or gDNA.

Authors' methods: Nucleated cell number was recorded as an estimate derived from reference gene primer amplification. TCRdb's table, derived via immunoSEQ multiplex PCR, lists solely in-frame clones and lacks some. V and J calls and clone size follow that table, whereas D and trimming were derived from the DNA. In the table there are 80,000 to 100,000 clones, 75% to 90% of which are singletons. Trimming removed 4 bases from V and 9 bases from J; junction bases left unmatched: 11. The germline gives CDR1 GTSNPN, CDR2 SVGIG (reference sequence). CDR3 length equals 14 residues. The chain uses TRBV30 and TRBJ2-1; 8 bases line up with TRBD2. This TCR was sampled from a woman aged 80 or over with active or convalescent COVID-19. Sequencing was carried out using peripheral blood. Written as DNA, the CDR3 is TGTGCCTGGAATCGGGAGCGGGAGAAGATTGAGCAGTTCTTC. Its translation: CAWNREREKIEQFF.